Presented here are 26 T cell receptor beta chains from one specimen sequenced in a study of technical replicates of blood from a few donors. Some clones are missing from TCRdb's copy, which holds only in-frame ones; the method was immunoSEQ multiplex PCR. Here the sample spans about 59,000 clones, approximately 97% being singletons. Sequenced material: T cells isolated from PBMCs. These receptors originate from a human donor in good health.

The chain joins TRBV4-1 to TRBJ2-2; 10 positions match TRBD2. V gave up 1 base and J gave up 5 bases; unmatched junction bases: 7. This CDR3 is 17 amino acids long. CDR1 MGHRA and CDR2 YSYEKL come from the germline V gene. The CDR3: CASSQVSSGSATGELFF. The CDR3 nucleotides are TGCGCCAGCAGCCAAGTCTCTAGCGGGAGTGCGACCGGGGAGCTGTTTTTT.

This clone has a single count. The chain employs TRBV19 and TRBJ1-5; 8 nucleotides match TRBD1. Germline CDR1 and CDR2: LNHDA and SQIVND (reference sequence). The CDR3 consists of 13 residues. With V trimmed by 8 bases and J by 7 bases, 7 bases remained unmatched. The CDR3, as DNA: TGTGCCAGTGGACAGGGCCTACGGCAGCCCCAGCATTTT. Encoded protein: CASGQGLRQPQHF.

The CDR3 sequence: CASSFWGGQETQYF. As DNA, the CDR3 is TGTGCCAGCAGCTTTTGGGGGGGCCAAGAGACCCAGTACTTC. The rearrangement uses TRBV5-6 and TRBJ2-5; TRBD2 agrees at 7 bases. The CDR3 contains 14 residues. V gave up 2 bases and J gave up 1 base; unmatched junction bases: 2. Germline CDR1 is SGHDT and CDR2 is YYEEEE.

The chain uses TRBV19 and TRBJ1-5; maybe TRBD1 (6 bases). CDR1 and CDR2 from the germline V gene are LNHDA and SQIVND (reference sequence). The CDR3 spans 14 residues. V lost 7 bases and J 9 bases, leaving 19 bases between the germline ends. CDR3 residues: CASNPQGTPGPQHF. The CDR3 DNA reads TGTGCCAGTAACCCACAGGGTACTCCTGGGCCCCAGCATTTT.

The rearrangement uses TRBV9 and TRBJ2-5, with 8 bases fitting TRBD2. The CDR3 spans 15 residues. V lost 4 bases and J lost 0; bases outside the gene matches: 5. The germline CDR1 and CDR2 sequences are SGDLS and YYNGEE. CDR3 in DNA: TGTGCCAGCAGCTCAGCGGGGGAGTACCAAGAGACCCAGTACTTC. It specifies CASSSAGEYQETQYF. The variable domain in full, with the rest retrieved from reference TRBV9 and TRBJ2-5, is DSGVTQTPKHLITATGQRVTLRCSPRSGDLSVYWYQQSLDQGLQFLIQYYNGEERAKGNILERFSAQQFPDLHSELNLSSLELGDSALYFCASSSAGEYQETQYFGPGTRLLVL.

The rearrangement links TRBV4-1 to TRBJ2-1; 14 nucleotides align to TRBD2. CDR1 is MGHRA, CDR2 YSYEKL, per germline. Losses at the gene ends were 3 bases for V and 0 bases for J; bases not matched to a gene: 7. The CDR3 sequence is 19 residues long. The CDR3 DNA is TGCGCCAGCAGCCAGAGGACTAGCGGGAGGTTTAGCTCCTACAATGAGCAGTTCTTC. This gives the protein CASSQRTSGRFSSYNEQFF.

In DNA form, the CDR3 reads TGCGCCAGCAGCCGCCCCATACTCAGGGAACAAGAGACCCAGTACTTC. Encoded protein: CASSRPILREQETQYF. The J gene is TRBJ2-5, the V gene TRBV4-1, with D possibly matching TRBD1 (5 bases). Germline values: CDR1 MGHRA, CDR2 YSYEKL. This CDR3 spans 16 amino acids. Trimming pared 4 bases from V and 2 bases from J, leaving 17 bases between.

Only one count was recorded for this clone. This sequence joins TRBV4-1 and TRBJ2-1; the match to TRBD1 covers 8 bases. Germline-derived CDR1 and CDR2 are MGHRA and YSYEKL. The CDR3 covers 14 residues. The ends lost 1 base at V and 9 bases at J; junction bases unmatched: 5. CDR3 bases: TGCGCCAGCAGCCAAGGGACAGGGCGCGGTGAGCAGTTCTTC. Translated, it gives CASSQGTGRGEQFF.

The CDR3 DNA reads as TGTGCCAGCAGTTATTTGGGGGGAGAGACCCAGTACTTC. This encodes CASSYLGGETQYF. The chain uses TRBV2 and TRBJ2-5; tentative D call: TRBD2 (6 bases). Trimming took 5 bases from V and 4 from J, leaving 11 bases between them. Germline V gene sequence: CDR1 SNHLY, CDR2 FYNNEI. The CDR3 length is 13 residues.

J is TRBJ2-3 and V is TRBV5-1; perhaps TRBD1 as D (5 bases). Trimming shortened V by 4 bases and J by 0 bases, and 15 bases separated the two germline ends. The germline gives CDR1 SGHRS, CDR2 YFSETQ. This CDR3 region has 16 residues. The DNA of the CDR3 is TGCGCCAGCAGCCCCCTCGGTACAGGTAGCACAGATACGCAGTATTTT. Encoded protein: CASSPLGTGSTDTQYF. The full variable domain, completed using reference TRBV5-1 and TRBJ2-3, is KAGVTQTPRYLIKTRGQQVTLSCSPISGHRSVSWYQQTPGQGLQFLFEYFSETQRNKGNFPGRFSGRQFSNSRSEMNVSTLELGDSALYLCASSPLGTGSTDTQYFGPGTRLTVL.

The CDR3 loop reads CASSDVLLSGYNEQFF. CDR3 DNA sequence: TGCGCCAGCAGTGATGTCTTGCTCTCGGGATACAATGAGCAGTTCTTC. V and J are TRBV10-1 and TRBJ2-1, with D maybe TRBD2 (5 bases). V lost 3 bases to trimming and J lost 4 bases, with 16 bases between them. Germline V gene lookup returns CDR1 WNHNN and CDR2 SYGVQD (reference sequence). The CDR3 sequence is 16 residues long.

This clone was found once. The genes are TRBV11-3 and TRBJ2-3; TRBD2 might be the D (7 bases). V lost 5 bases, J lost 7 bases, and 22 bases lay in between. The CDR3 contains 16 residues. CDR1 and CDR2 from the germline V gene are SGHNT and YENEEA. The CDR3, as DNA: TGTGCCAGCAGCCCACCCGGGGGAGGGACAAGATATACGCAGTATTTT. Translation gives CASSPPGGGTRYTQYF.

This chain connects TRBV7-5 to TRBJ2-2; TRBD2 is taken as the D call from the table, unchecked against the DNA. TRBV7-5 is given as a pseudogene. The CDR3 contains 13 residues. CDR3 region: CVRGGSGVGELFF. DNA of the CDR3: TGTGTCAGGGGGGGATCGGGGGTCGGGGAGCTGTTTTTT.

V gene TRBV11-2 combines with J gene TRBJ1-2; perhaps TRBD1 as D (5 bases). In germline, CDR1 is SGHAT, CDR2 FQNNGV. V was cut by 3 bases and J by 6 bases, with 5 bases left in between. This CDR3 contains 11 residues. CDR3 region: CASSLTDGYTF. In DNA form, the CDR3 reads TGTGCCAGCAGCTTGACAGATGGCTACACCTTC.

The rearrangement links TRBV27 to TRBJ2-7, with D maybe TRBD1 (5 bases). The CDR3 sequence is 15 residues long. Trimming left V 5 bases short and J 0 bases short, with 14 bases between. The V gene's germline CDR1 is MNHEY and CDR2 SMNVEV (reference sequence). The CDR3 loop is CASSPRQRNSYEQYF. The CDR3 coding sequence is TGTGCCAGCAGTCCCCGACAGAGGAACTCCTACGAGCAGTACTTC.

The chain employs TRBV9 and TRBJ1-1; D is unresolved. There are 15 residues in the CDR3. Germline CDR1 SGDLS, CDR2 YYNGEE. V lost 0 bases and J lost 2, with 11 bases in between. CDR3 amino acids: CASSVAEGSNTEAFF. The CDR3 DNA follows: TGTGCCAGCAGCGTAGCGGAAGGGAGTAACACTGAAGCTTTCTTT.

The chain couples TRBV7-6 to TRBJ1-2; the match to TRBD1 covers 7 bases. The CDR3 is made up of 16 amino acids. Trimming took 1 base from V and 4 from J; bases not matched to a gene: 9. Germline-derived CDR1 and CDR2 are SGHVS and FNYEAQ. The CDR3 loop is CASSLGPPGQSYGYTF. The DNA of the CDR3 is TGTGCCAGCAGCTTAGGACCTCCGGGACAGTCCTATGGCTACACCTTC.

The V gene is TRBV5-6, the J gene TRBJ2-7; TRBD1 matches at 9 bases. J gave up 0 bases and V 4 bases, and 2 bases lay outside the gene matches. Germline CDR1 SGHDT, CDR2 YYEEEE. CDR3 length: 14 amino acids. CDR3 coding DNA: TGTGCCAGCAGCCGGACAGGGGTCTCCTACGAGCAGTACTTC. Translating gives CASSRTGVSYEQYF. Drawing the rest from reference TRBV5-6 and TRBJ2-7, the complete variable domain is DAGVTQSPTHLIKTRGQQVTLRCSPKSGHDTVSWYQQALGQGPQFIFQYYEEEERQRGNFPDRFSGHQFPNYSSELNVNALLLGDSALYLCASSRTGVSYEQYFGPGTRLTVT.

This clone has just a few counts. The rearrangement joins TRBV6-6 to TRBJ1-5; tentatively, D is TRBD1 (5 bases). In germline, CDR1 is MNHNY, CDR2 SVGAGI (reference sequence). There are 15 residues in the CDR3. Trimming took off 7 bases at V and 3 bases at J, with 16 bases between the two ends. In DNA form, the CDR3 reads TGTGCCAGCACCCCTACGGGGGGGTTCAATCAGCCCCAGCATTTT. Protein: CASTPTGGFNQPQHF.

The V gene is TRBV13, the J gene TRBJ1-2; no reliable D call. The germline V gene has CDR1 PRHDT and CDR2 FYEKMQ (reference sequence). The CDR3 contains 12 residues. V was clipped by 3 bases and J by 4 bases, with 6 bases between them. The CDR3 is CASSLSFYGYTF. The CDR3 bases are TGTGCCAGCAGCTTGTCCTTCTATGGCTACACCTTC.

This clone has only one observation. The chain couples TRBV28 to TRBJ2-1; a possible D gene is TRBD2 (5 bases). Germline CDR1 reads MDHEN; CDR2 reads SYDVKM. CDR3 length: 16 amino acids. V was shortened by 4 bases and J by 8 bases, with 21 bases between the two germline ends. CDR3 in amino acids: CASSSSPGGSSYEQFF. DNA of the CDR3: TGTGCCAGCAGTTCCTCCCCCGGCGGGTCGAGTTATGAGCAGTTCTTC. Based on the CDR3 plus reference TRBV28 and TRBJ2-1, the full variable domain is DVKVTQSSRYLVKRTGEKVFLECVQDMDHENMFWYRQDPGLGLRLIYFSYDVKMKEKGDIPEGYSVSREKKERFSLILESASTNQTSMYLCASSSSPGGSSYEQFFGPGTRLTVL.

The chain uses TRBV28 and TRBJ2-7; TRBD2 is a possible D gene (6 bases). CDR1 is MDHEN, CDR2 SYDVKM, per germline. The CDR3 is 14 amino acids. Deletions cut 5 bases from V and 4 bases from J, with 15 bases between. The CDR3 sequence is CASSGETEGYEQYF. CDR3 sequence (DNA): TGTGCCAGCAGTGGAGAGACGGAGGGGTACGAGCAGTACTTC.

The rearrangement uses TRBV4-1 and TRBJ2-7; D not resolved. Germline V gives CDR1 MGHRA, CDR2 YSYEKL. The ends were cut back, 5 bases at V and 0 bases at J, with 17 bases in the middle. The length of the CDR3 is 16 residues. The CDR3 region is CASSSVGMKLSYEQYF. In DNA, the CDR3 is TGCGCCAGCAGCTCCGTCGGTATGAAGCTCTCCTACGAGCAGTACTTC.

This chain connects TRBV5-1 to TRBJ1-1; D is unclear. Trimming removed 1 base at V and 5 bases at J, with 6 bases between. This CDR3 contains 12 residues. CDR1 is SGHRS, CDR2 YFSETQ, per germline. CDR3 sequence reads: CASSLRGTEAFF. In DNA form, the CDR3 reads TGCGCCAGCAGCTTGCGGGGTACTGAAGCTTTCTTT. Combining the CDR3 with reference TRBV5-1 and TRBJ1-1 gives the whole variable domain KAGVTQTPRYLIKTRGQQVTLSCSPISGHRSVSWYQQTPGQGLQFLFEYFSETQRNKGNFPGRFSGRQFSNSRSEMNVSTLELGDSALYLCASSLRGTEAFFGQGTRLTVV.

The gene calls are TRBV10-1 and TRBJ2-7; possible D gene TRBD2, 6 bases. In germline, CDR1 is WNHNN, CDR2 SYGVQD (reference sequence). V dropped 10 bases and J dropped 5 bases, with 18 bases sitting between them. This CDR3 contains 13 residues. The CDR3 region is CATIGSLIDEQYF. For the CDR3, the DNA is TGCGCCACTATCGGGAGTCTGATCGACGAGCAGTACTTC.

The chain carries TRBV7-9 and TRBJ1-1; D not certain. The CDR3 is 14 residues long. Trimming stripped 0 bases from V and 5 bases from J, with 10 bases between. Germline V gene data show CDR1 as SEHNR and CDR2 as FQNEAQ (reference sequence). The CDR3 bases are TGTGCCAGCAGCTTAGCGAATGGCGGGACTGAAGCTTTCTTT. It translates to CASSLANGGTEAFF.